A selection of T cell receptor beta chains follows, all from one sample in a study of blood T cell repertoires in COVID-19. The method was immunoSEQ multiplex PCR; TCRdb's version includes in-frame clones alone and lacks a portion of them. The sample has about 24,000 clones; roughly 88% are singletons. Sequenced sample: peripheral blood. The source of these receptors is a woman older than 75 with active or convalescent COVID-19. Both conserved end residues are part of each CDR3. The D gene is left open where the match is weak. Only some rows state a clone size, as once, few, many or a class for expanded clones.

CDR3 protein: CASSGLAGPGELFF; CDR3 DNA: TGTGCCAGCAGTGGACTAGCGGGACCCGGGGAGCTGTTTTTT; D gene: TRBD2; V gene: TRBV28; J gene: TRBJ2-2; clone size: .
CDR3 protein: CASSQSGQGIYYGYTF; CDR3 DNA: TGCGCCAGCAGCCAATCGGGACAGGGGATATACTATGGCTACACCTTC; D gene: TRBD1; V gene: TRBV4-1; J gene: TRBJ1-2; clone size: .
CDR3 protein: CASSLIRSGSYNEQFF; CDR3 DNA: TGTGCCAGCAGCTTGATCCGTAGCGGCTCCTACAATGAGCAGTTCTTC; D gene: .; V gene: TRBV5-6; J gene: TRBJ2-1; clone size: .
CDR3 protein: CASSLQGTSASYGYTF; CDR3 DNA: TGCGCCAGCAGCTTACAGGGGACATCGGCCTCCTATGGCTACACCTTC; D gene: TRBD1; V gene: TRBV5-1; J gene: TRBJ1-2; clone size: few
CDR3 protein: CASSETSGGSYEQYF; CDR3 DNA: TGTGCCAGCAGCGAGACTAGCGGGGGGTCCTACGAGCAGTACTTC; D gene: TRBD2; V gene: TRBV7-9; J gene: TRBJ2-7; clone size: few
CDR3 protein: CASSLTPLARTSYNEQFF; CDR3 DNA: TGTGCCAGCAGCTTAACCCCGCTAGCGCGAACCTCCTACAATGAGCAGTTCTTC; D gene: .; V gene: TRBV7-3; J gene: TRBJ2-1; clone size: .
CDR3 protein: CASSYSRASGGNEQFF; CDR3 DNA: TGTGCCAGCAGTTACTCGAGGGCTAGCGGAGGCAATGAGCAGTTCTTC; D gene: TRBD2; V gene: TRBV6-5; J gene: TRBJ2-1; clone size: .
CDR3 protein: CASSLAGTGFNYGYTF; CDR3 DNA: TGTGCCAGCAGCTTAGCGGGGACAGGCTTTAACTATGGCTACACCTTC; D gene: TRBD1; V gene: TRBV7-2; J gene: TRBJ1-2; clone size: .
CDR3 protein: CASDDYRGSNYGYTF; CDR3 DNA: TGTGCCAGCGACGACTACAGGGGCTCTAACTATGGCTACACCTTC; D gene: TRBD1; V gene: TRBV19; J gene: TRBJ1-2; clone size: .
CDR3 protein: CASSHQGLASSYEQYF; CDR3 DNA: TGCGCCAGCAGCCACCAGGGACTAGCGAGCTCCTACGAGCAGTACTTC; D gene: TRBD2; V gene: TRBV4-1; J gene: TRBJ2-7; clone size: .
CDR3 protein: CASSGVLTGDLNTEAFF; CDR3 DNA: TGTGCCAGCAGTGGGGTGTTGACAGGGGATCTGAACACTGAAGCTTTCTTT; D gene: TRBD1; V gene: TRBV28; J gene: TRBJ1-1; clone size: few
CDR3 protein: CASSLGGAGTGELFF; CDR3 DNA: TGTGCCAGTAGTTTGGGGGGGGCGGGCACCGGGGAGCTGTTTTTT; D gene: .; V gene: TRBV19; J gene: TRBJ2-2; clone size: .
CDR3 protein: CASSFLSGAGNTIYF; CDR3 DNA: TGTGCCAGCAGTTTTCTGTCCGGAGCTGGAAACACCATATATTTT; D gene: .; V gene: TRBV28; J gene: TRBJ1-3; clone size: .
CDR3 protein: CASSPALAGYETQYF; CDR3 DNA: TGTGCCAGCAGCCCGGCACTAGCGGGGTATGAGACCCAGTACTTC; D gene: TRBD2; V gene: TRBV7-2; J gene: TRBJ2-5; clone size: .
CDR3 protein: CASSFRGTDQPQHF; CDR3 DNA: TGTGCCAGCAGTTTTCGGGGGACAGATCAGCCCCAGCATTTT; D gene: TRBD1; V gene: TRBV28; J gene: TRBJ1-5; clone size: .
CDR3 protein: CASSPQPGQQFEAFF; CDR3 DNA: TGCGCCAGCAGCCCCCAACCGGGACAGCAATTTGAAGCTTTCTTT; D gene: TRBD1; V gene: TRBV4-3; J gene: TRBJ1-1; clone size: .
CDR3 protein: CASSWDRTNYGYTF; CDR3 DNA: TGTGCCAGCAGCTGGGACAGGACTAACTATGGCTACACCTTC; D gene: TRBD1; V gene: TRBV5-4; J gene: TRBJ1-2; clone size: .
CDR3 protein: CASSLLQGATSYNSPLHF; CDR3 DNA: TGTGCCAGCAGTTTACTGCAGGGGGCAACGTCCTATAATTCACCCCTCCACTTT; D gene: TRBD1; V gene: TRBV27; J gene: TRBJ1-6; clone size: once
CDR3 protein: CASRQFMNTEAFF; CDR3 DNA: TGCGCCAGCCGACAGTTCATGAACACTGAAGCTTTCTTT; D gene: .; V gene: TRBV5-1; J gene: TRBJ1-1; clone size: .
CDR3 protein: CASSLDRGLDYGYTF; CDR3 DNA: TGTGCCAGCAGCTTAGACAGGGGGTTGGACTATGGCTACACCTTC; D gene: TRBD1; V gene: TRBV7-9; J gene: TRBJ1-2; clone size: once
CDR3 protein: CASSYSLGTDSYGYTF; CDR3 DNA: TGTGCCAGCAGTTACTCTCTAGGGACAGATTCCTATGGCTACACCTTC; D gene: TRBD1; V gene: TRBV6-6; J gene: TRBJ1-2; clone size: .
CDR3 protein: CASSLLTGKSHQPQHF; CDR3 DNA: TGTGCCAGCAGCTTGTTAACAGGGAAGTCACATCAGCCCCAGCATTTT; D gene: .; V gene: TRBV7-8; J gene: TRBJ1-5; clone size: .
CDR3 protein: CASSLAGSGLAFF; CDR3 DNA: TGCGCCAGCAGCTTGGCAGGGTCCGGGTTGGCTTTCTTT; D gene: .; V gene: TRBV5-1; J gene: TRBJ1-1; clone size: .
CDR3 protein: CASSPAGTDTQYF; CDR3 DNA: TGTGCCAGCTCACCAGCGGGAACAGATACGCAGTATTTT; D gene: .; V gene: TRBV18; J gene: TRBJ2-3; clone size: once
CDR3 protein: CASKTSGSYEQFF; CDR3 DNA: TGTGCCAGTAAAACTAGCGGGAGCTATGAGCAGTTCTTC; D gene: TRBD2; V gene: TRBV19; J gene: TRBJ2-1; clone size: .
CDR3 protein: CATSASILQETQYF; CDR3 DNA: TGTGCCACCAGTGCGAGCATTCTACAAGAGACCCAGTACTTC; D gene: .; V gene: TRBV24-1; J gene: TRBJ2-5; clone size: .
CDR3 protein: CASSDQWPNGHTLSGNTIYF; CDR3 DNA: TGTGCCAGTAGTGATCAGTGGCCAAACGGACACACGCTCTCTGGAAACACCATATATTTT; D gene: .; V gene: TRBV19; J gene: TRBJ1-3; clone size: .
CDR3 protein: CASSPRFFTEAFF; CDR3 DNA: TGTGCCAGCAGCCCCCGGTTCTTCACTGAAGCTTTCTTT; D gene: .; V gene: TRBV7-9; J gene: TRBJ1-1; clone size: once
CDR3 protein: CATQARDRGGNQPQHF; CDR3 DNA: TGTGCCACCCAAGCGAGGGACAGGGGGGGGAATCAGCCCCAGCATTTT; D gene: TRBD1; V gene: TRBV19; J gene: TRBJ1-5; clone size: .
CDR3 protein: CASSFRTGDQPQHF; CDR3 DNA: TGTGCCAGCAGTTTTCGGACAGGGGATCAGCCCCAGCATTTT; D gene: TRBD1; V gene: TRBV27; J gene: TRBJ1-5; clone size: once